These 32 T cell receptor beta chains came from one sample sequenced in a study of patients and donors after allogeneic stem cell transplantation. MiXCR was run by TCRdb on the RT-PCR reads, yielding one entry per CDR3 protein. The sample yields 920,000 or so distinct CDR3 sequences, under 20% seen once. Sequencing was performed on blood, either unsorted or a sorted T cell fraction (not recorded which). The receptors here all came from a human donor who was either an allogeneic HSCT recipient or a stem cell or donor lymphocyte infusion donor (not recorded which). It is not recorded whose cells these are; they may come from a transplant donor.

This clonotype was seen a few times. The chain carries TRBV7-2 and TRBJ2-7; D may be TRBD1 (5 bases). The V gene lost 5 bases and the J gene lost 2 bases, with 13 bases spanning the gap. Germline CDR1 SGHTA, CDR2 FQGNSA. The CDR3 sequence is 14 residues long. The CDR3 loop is CASSPGLRTYEQYF. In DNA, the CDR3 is TGTGCCAGCAGCCCAGGGCTACGGACCTACGAGCAGTACTTC. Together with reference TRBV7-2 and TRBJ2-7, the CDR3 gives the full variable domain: GAGVSQSPSNKVTEKGKDVELRCDPISGHTALYWYRQSLGQGLEFLIYFQGNSAPDKSGLPSDRFSAERTGGSVSTLTIQRTQQEDSAVYLCASSPGLRTYEQYFGPGTRLTVT.

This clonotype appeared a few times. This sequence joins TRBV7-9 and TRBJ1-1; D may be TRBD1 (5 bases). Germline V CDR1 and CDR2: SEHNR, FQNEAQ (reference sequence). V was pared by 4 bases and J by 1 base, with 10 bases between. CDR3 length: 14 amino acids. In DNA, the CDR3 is TGTGCCAGCAGCTCCTTACAGGCGAACACTGAAGCTTTCTTT. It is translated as CASSSLQANTEAFF.

The CDR3 sequence is CASSVGGGEGNIQYF. In nucleotides, the CDR3 is TGTGCCAGCAGCGTAGGTGGAGGGGAGGGAAACATTCAGTACTTC. The genes are TRBV9 and TRBJ2-4; 7 bases map to TRBD2. V shed 0 bases, J shed 6 bases, and the junction held 6 bases outside the gene matches. Germline CDR1 SGDLS, CDR2 YYNGEE. The CDR3 has 15 residues. The whole variable domain, filled in from reference TRBV9 and TRBJ2-4, reads DSGVTQTPKHLITATGQRVTLRCSPRSGDLSVYWYQQSLDQGLQFLIQYYNGEERAKGNILERFSAQQFPDLHSELNLSSLELGDSALYFCASSVGGGEGNIQYFGAGTRLSVL.

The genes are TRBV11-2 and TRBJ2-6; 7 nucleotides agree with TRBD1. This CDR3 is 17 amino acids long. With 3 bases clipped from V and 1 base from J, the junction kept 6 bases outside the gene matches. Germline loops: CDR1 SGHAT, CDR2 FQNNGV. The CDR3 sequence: CASSFRQGRSGANVLTF. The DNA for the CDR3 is TGTGCCAGCAGCTTTAGACAGGGACGTTCTGGGGCCAACGTCCTGACTTTC.

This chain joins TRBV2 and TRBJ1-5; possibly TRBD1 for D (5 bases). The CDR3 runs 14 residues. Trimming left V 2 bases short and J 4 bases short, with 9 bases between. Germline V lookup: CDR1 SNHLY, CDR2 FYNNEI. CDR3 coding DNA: TGTGCCAGCAGTGAAACGAAGGGGAATCAGCCCCAGCATTTT. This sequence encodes CASSETKGNQPQHF. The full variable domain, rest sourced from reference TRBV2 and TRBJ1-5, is EPEVTQTPSHQVTQMGQEVILRCVPISNHLYFYWYRQILGQKVEFLVSFYNNEISEKSEIFDDQFSVERPDGSNFTLKIRSTKLEDSAMYFCASSETKGNQPQHFGDGTRLSIL.

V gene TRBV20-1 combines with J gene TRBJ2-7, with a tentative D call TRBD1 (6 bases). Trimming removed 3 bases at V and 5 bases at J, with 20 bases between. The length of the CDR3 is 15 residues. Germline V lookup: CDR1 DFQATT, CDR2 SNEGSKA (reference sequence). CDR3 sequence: CSASQLQGKGDEQYF. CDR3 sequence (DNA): TGCAGTGCTAGCCAACTACAGGGAAAGGGGGACGAGCAGTACTTC.

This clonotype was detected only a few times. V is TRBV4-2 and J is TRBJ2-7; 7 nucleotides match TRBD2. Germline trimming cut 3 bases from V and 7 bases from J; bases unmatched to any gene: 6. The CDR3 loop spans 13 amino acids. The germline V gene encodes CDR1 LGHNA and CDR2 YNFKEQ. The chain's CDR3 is CASSQERGEEQYF. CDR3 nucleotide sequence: TGTGCCAGCAGCCAGGAGCGGGGAGAAGAGCAGTACTTC.

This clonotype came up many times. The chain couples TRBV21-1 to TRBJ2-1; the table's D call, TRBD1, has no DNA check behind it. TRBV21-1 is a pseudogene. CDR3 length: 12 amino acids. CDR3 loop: CASSGGRNEQFF. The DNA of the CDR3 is TGTGCCAGCAGCGGGGGCCGTAATGAGCAGTTCTTC.

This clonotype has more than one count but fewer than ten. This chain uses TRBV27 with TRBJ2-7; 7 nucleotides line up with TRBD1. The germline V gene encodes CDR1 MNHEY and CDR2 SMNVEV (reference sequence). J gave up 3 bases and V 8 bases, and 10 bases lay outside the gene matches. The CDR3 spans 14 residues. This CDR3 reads CASGYRGSGYEQYF. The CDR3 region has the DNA TGTGCCAGCGGGTACAGGGGATCAGGCTACGAGCAGTACTTC.

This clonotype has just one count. The CDR3 spells CASSLGPGTSGKEQYF. The CDR3 nucleotides read TGTGCCAGCAGCCTAGGGCCCGGGACTAGCGGGAAGGAGCAGTACTTC. The chain carries TRBV3-1 and TRBJ2-7; TRBD2 matches 13 bases. Germline CDR1 and CDR2: LGHDT and YNNKEL (reference sequence). V trimming: 4 bases; J trimming: 7 bases; junction bases outside the gene matches: 10. The CDR3 totals 16 residues.

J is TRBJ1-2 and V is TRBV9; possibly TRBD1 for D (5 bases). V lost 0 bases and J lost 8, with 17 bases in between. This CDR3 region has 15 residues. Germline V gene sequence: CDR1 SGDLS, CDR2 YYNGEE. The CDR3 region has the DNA TGTGCCAGCAGCGTAGGGGCAGGGCCGGGGGGAGGCTACACCTTC. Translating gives CASSVGAGPGGGYTF.

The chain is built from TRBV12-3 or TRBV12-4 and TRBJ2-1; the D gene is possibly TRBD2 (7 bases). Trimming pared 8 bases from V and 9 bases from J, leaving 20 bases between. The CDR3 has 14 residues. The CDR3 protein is CASGGHPRGGEQFF. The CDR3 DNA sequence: TGTGCCAGCGGCGGACATCCTAGGGGGGGTGAGCAGTTCTTC.

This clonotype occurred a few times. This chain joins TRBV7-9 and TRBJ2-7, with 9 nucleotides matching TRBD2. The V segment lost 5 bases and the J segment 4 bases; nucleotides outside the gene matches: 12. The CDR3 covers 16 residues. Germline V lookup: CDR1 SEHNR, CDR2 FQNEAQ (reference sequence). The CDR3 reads CASSHPGERGVYEQYF. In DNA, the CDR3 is TGTGCCAGCAGCCACCCCGGGGAGCGGGGGGTTTACGAGCAGTACTTC.

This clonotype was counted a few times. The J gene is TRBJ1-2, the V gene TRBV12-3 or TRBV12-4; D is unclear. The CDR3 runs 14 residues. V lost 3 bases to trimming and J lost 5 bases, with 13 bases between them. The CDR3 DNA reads TGTGCCAGCAGTTTTTTAGTAGGGAGGTATGGCTACACCTTC. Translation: CASSFLVGRYGYTF.

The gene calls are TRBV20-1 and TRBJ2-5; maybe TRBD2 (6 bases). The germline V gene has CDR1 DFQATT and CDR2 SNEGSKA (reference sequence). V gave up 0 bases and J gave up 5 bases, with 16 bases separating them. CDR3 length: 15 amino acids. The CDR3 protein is CSARDRLGRLETQYF. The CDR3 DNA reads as TGCAGTGCTAGAGATCGACTAGGTCGGTTGGAGACCCAGTACTTC.

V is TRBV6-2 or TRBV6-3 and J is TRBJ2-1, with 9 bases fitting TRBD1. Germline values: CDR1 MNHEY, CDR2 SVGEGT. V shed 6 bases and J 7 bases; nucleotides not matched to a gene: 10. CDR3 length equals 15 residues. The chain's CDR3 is CASRVGGQGINEQFF. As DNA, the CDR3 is TGTGCCAGCAGGGTTGGGGGACAGGGAATAAATGAGCAGTTCTTC.

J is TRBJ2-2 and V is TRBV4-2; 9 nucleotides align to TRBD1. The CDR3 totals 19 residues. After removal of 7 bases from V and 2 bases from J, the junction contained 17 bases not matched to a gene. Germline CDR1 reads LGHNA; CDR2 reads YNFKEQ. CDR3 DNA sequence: TGTGCCAGCACCTCACCTAAAGTCCGGGACAGGGTAAACACCGGGGAGCTGTTTTTT. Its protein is CASTSPKVRDRVNTGELFF.

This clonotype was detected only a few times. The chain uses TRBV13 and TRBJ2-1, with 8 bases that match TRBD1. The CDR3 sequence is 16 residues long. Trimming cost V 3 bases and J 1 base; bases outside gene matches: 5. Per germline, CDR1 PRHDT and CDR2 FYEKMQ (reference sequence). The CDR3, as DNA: TGTGCCAGCAGCTTCCTCGGACAGGGTTCCTACAATGAGCAGTTCTTC. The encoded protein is CASSFLGQGSYNEQFF.

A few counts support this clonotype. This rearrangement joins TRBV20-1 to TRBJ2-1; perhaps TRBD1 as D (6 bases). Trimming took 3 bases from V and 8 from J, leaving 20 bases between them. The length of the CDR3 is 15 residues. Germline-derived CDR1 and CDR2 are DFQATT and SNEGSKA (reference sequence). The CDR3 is CSASPLTTGWDEQFF. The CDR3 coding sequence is TGCAGTGCTAGCCCCTTAACGACAGGCTGGGATGAGCAGTTCTTC.

The CDR3 DNA reads TGCAGCGTTCGAAGCAGGGGGAGCTCCTACAATGAGCAGTTCTTC. Translated, it gives CSVRSRGSSYNEQFF. This chain joins TRBV29-1 and TRBJ2-1; TRBD1 matches at 7 bases. Germline-derived CDR1 and CDR2 are SQVTM and ANQGSEA. The CDR3 consists of 15 residues. The J segment lost 0 bases and the V segment lost 5 bases, leaving 7 bases of the junction unmatched.

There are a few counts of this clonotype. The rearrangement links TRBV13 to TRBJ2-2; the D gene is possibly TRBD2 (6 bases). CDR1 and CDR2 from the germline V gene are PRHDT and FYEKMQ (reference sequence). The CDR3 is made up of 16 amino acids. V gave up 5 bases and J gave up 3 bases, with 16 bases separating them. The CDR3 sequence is CASSLVWGEDTGELFF. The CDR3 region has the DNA TGTGCCAGCAGCCTCGTGTGGGGGGAAGACACCGGGGAGCTGTTTTTT.

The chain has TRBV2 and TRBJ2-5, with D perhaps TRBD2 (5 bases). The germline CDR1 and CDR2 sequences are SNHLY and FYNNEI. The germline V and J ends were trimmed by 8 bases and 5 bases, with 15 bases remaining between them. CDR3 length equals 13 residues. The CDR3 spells CASARGFQETQYF. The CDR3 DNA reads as TGTGCCAGCGCGCGAGGGTTTCAGGAGACCCAGTACTTC.

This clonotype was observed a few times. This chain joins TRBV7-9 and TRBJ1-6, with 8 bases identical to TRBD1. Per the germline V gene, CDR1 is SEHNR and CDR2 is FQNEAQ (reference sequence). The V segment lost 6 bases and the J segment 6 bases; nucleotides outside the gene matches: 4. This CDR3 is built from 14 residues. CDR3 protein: CASREDRVNSPLHF. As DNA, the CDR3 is TGTGCCAGCAGAGAGGACAGGGTTAATTCACCCCTCCACTTT.

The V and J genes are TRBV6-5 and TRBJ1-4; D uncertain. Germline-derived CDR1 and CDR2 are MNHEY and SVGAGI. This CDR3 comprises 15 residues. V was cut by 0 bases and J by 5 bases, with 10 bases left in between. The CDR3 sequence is CASSYSSGGNEKLFF. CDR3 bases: TGTGCCAGCAGTTACTCGAGCGGCGGGAATGAAAAACTGTTTTTT.

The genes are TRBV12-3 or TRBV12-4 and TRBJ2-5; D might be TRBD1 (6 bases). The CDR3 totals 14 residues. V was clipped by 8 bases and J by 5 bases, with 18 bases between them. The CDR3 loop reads CASGGDGLGETQYF. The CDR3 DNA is TGTGCCAGCGGGGGCGACGGGTTAGGCGAGACCCAGTACTTC.

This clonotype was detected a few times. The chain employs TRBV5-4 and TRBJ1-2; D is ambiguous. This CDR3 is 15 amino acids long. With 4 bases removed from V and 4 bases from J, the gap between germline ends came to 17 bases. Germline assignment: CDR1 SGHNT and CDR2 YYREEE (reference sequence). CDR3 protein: CASSLPVEPSYGYTF. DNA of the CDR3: TGTGCCAGCAGCCTACCCGTGGAGCCGAGCTATGGCTACACCTTC.

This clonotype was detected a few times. Written as DNA, the CDR3 is TGTGCCAGCACCCTACTCGGGGGTGTAGAAGCTTTCTTT. This sequence encodes CASTLLGGVEAFF. The V gene is TRBV6-1, the J gene TRBJ1-1, with a weak D call TRBD1 (5 bases). Trimming stripped 7 bases from V and 8 bases from J, with 17 bases between. The CDR3 has 13 amino acids. The germline CDR1 and CDR2 sequences are MNHNS and SASEGT.

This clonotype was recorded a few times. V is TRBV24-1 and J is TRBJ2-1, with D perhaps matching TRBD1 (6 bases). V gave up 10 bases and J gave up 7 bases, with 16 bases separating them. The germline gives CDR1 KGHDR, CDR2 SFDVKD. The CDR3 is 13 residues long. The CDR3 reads CATLDPRGNEQFF. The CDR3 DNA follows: TGTGCCACGTTAGACCCCAGGGGAAATGAGCAGTTCTTC.

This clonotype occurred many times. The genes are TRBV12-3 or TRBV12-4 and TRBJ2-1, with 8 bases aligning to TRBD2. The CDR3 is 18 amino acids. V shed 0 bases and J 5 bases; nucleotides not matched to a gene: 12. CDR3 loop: CASSLASGIALPNNEQFF. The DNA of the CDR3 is TGTGCCAGCAGTTTAGCTAGCGGGATAGCCCTACCTAACAATGAGCAGTTCTTC.

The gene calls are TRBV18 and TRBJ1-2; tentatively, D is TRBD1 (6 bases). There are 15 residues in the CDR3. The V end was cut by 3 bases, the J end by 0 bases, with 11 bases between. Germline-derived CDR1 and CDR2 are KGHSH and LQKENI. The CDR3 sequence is CASSPLDSTNYGYTF. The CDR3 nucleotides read TGTGCCAGCTCACCGTTGGACAGTACTAACTATGGCTACACCTTC.

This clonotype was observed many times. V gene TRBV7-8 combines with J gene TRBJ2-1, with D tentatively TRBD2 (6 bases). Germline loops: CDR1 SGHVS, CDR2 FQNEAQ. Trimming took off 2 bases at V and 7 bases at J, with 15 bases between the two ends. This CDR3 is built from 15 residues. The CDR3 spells CASSLRVGSRNEQFF. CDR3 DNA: TGTGCCAGCAGCTTAAGGGTCGGGAGTAGGAATGAGCAGTTCTTC.

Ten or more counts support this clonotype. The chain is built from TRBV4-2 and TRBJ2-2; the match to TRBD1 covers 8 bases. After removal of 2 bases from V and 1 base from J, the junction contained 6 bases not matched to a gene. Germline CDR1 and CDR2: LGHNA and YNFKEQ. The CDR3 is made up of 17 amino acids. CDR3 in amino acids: CASSQFRGRRNTGELFF. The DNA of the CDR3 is TGTGCCAGCAGCCAATTCAGGGGGCGCCGGAACACCGGGGAGCTGTTTTTT.